These 14 T cell receptor beta chains share one sample of origin, sequenced in a study of T cell repertoires and HLA-DP antigens. Sequenced by immunoSEQ multiplex PCR; TCRdb stores in-frame clones only, minus some. This table holds fewer than 95,000 clones, roughly 86% found once. For these receptors, no antigen is known. Sequencing used CD4+ T cells from PBMCs. Receptors were obtained from a man aged 50-59 years in good health and CMV-seronegative.

The chain employs TRBV6-5 and TRBJ2-3; 8 bases fit TRBD2. Germline values: CDR1 MNHEY, CDR2 SVGAGI. The ends lost 2 bases at V and 4 bases at J; junction bases unmatched: 8. The CDR3 runs 16 residues. The CDR3 DNA is TGTGCCAGCAGTTACCGACGGGGGGGGTCAGCAGATACGCAGTATTTT. Its translation is CASSYRRGGSADTQYF.

This chain joins TRBV11-2 and TRBJ2-7, with D perhaps matching TRBD2 (6 bases). The V gene's germline CDR1 is SGHAT and CDR2 FQNNGV. V was clipped by 1 base and J by 4 bases, with 14 bases between them. This CDR3 comprises 15 residues. CDR3 DNA: TGTGCCAGCAGCTTAGGCGGCGGGACCCTTTACGAGCAGTACTTC. As protein: CASSLGGGTLYEQYF.

The chain is built from TRBV27 and TRBJ2-7; D call uncertain. The germline V and J ends were trimmed by 3 bases and 2 bases, with 11 bases remaining between them. CDR3 size: 14 residues. Germline V CDR1 and CDR2: MNHEY, SMNVEV (reference sequence). The CDR3 DNA is TGTGCCAGCAGTTTCGTCTCGTCAGCCTACGAGCAGTACTTC. It codes for CASSFVSSAYEQYF.

The chain recombines TRBV19 with TRBJ2-2, with D perhaps given as TRBD1 or TRBD2 (6 bases each). The V end was cut by 0 bases, the J end by 5 bases, with 16 bases between. Germline V gene data show CDR1 as LNHDA and CDR2 as SQIVND (reference sequence). CDR3 length equals 17 residues. The CDR3 DNA reads as TGTGCCAGTAGTATAGATCTGGGGGGCTCGTTTACCGGGGAGCTGTTTTTT. Translated: CASSIDLGGSFTGELFF.

This clone was picked up one time. This rearrangement joins TRBV2 to TRBJ1-5, with D unclear. The CDR3 totals 14 residues. CDR1 and CDR2 (germline): SNHLY, FYNNEI. V lost 4 bases and J lost 3, with 10 bases in between. CDR3 sequence reads: CASSAGRNNQPQHF. Here the CDR3 DNA reads TGTGCCAGCAGTGCGGGCAGGAACAATCAGCCCCAGCATTTT. The variable domain in full, with the rest retrieved from reference TRBV2 and TRBJ1-5, is EPEVTQTPSHQVTQMGQEVILRCVPISNHLYFYWYRQILGQKVEFLVSFYNNEISEKSEIFDDQFSVERPDGSNFTLKIRSTKLEDSAMYFCASSAGRNNQPQHFGDGTRLSIL.

Written as DNA, the CDR3 is TGTGCCAGTAGTAGTCAGGGGACGGTCAAAGGCAACTACGAGCAGTACTTC. Translating it yields CASSSQGTVKGNYEQYF. V and J are TRBV19 and TRBJ2-7; a possible D gene is TRBD1 (6 bases). Trimming shortened V by 4 bases and J by 3 bases, and 22 bases separated the two germline ends. The CDR3 contains 17 residues. Germline V gives CDR1 LNHDA, CDR2 SQIVND (reference sequence).

This chain links TRBV11-3 with TRBJ2-7; TRBD2 aligns across 10 bases. The CDR3 is made up of 15 amino acids. V shed 8 bases, J shed 6 bases, and the junction held 13 bases outside the gene matches. CDR1 is SGHNT and CDR2 is YENEEA in the germline V gene. CDR3 loop: CASSASGGPRFEQYF. CDR3 nucleotide sequence: TGTGCCAGCTCGGCTAGCGGGGGCCCCCGGTTCGAGCAGTACTTC. Using reference TRBV11-3 and TRBJ2-7 for the parts outside the CDR3, the full variable domain is EAGVVQSPRYKIIEKKQPVAFWCNPISGHNTLYWYLQNLGQGPELLIRYENEEAVDDSQLPKDRFSAERLKGVDSTLKIQPAELGDSAVYLCASSASGGPRFEQYFGPGTRLTVT.

This clone was recorded once. This rearrangement joins TRBV6-6 to TRBJ2-7; D uncertain. This CDR3 spans 13 amino acids. The germline gives CDR1 MNHNY, CDR2 SVGAGI (reference sequence). V lost 6 bases and J 0 bases, leaving 9 bases between the germline ends. The CDR3 coding sequence is TGTGCCAGCAGCCCGGACGGCTCCTACGAGCAGTACTTC. This codes for CASSPDGSYEQYF.

The genes are TRBV7-6 and TRBJ1-4; 7 nucleotides line up with TRBD1. Trimming cost V 1 base and J 8 bases; bases outside gene matches: 7. CDR3 size: 15 residues. Germline assignment: CDR1 SGHVS and CDR2 FNYEAQ. CDR3 in amino acids: CASSLDRGVGEKLFF. CDR3 coding DNA: TGTGCCAGCAGCTTAGACAGGGGCGTAGGAGAAAAACTGTTTTTT.

This clone was detected only once. V usage is TRBV5-4 and J usage is TRBJ2-1; TRBD2 matches 7 bases. Germline values: CDR1 SGHNT, CDR2 YYREEE (reference sequence). This CDR3 spans 16 amino acids. The V and J ends lost 3 bases and 3 bases, in that order; junction bases with no gene match: 9. The CDR3 DNA reads TGTGCCAGCAGCTCCTCCGGGACTACCTTCTACAATGAGCAGTTCTTC. Translated: CASSSSGTTFYNEQFF.

The genes are TRBV6-4 and TRBJ2-3; 7 bases align to TRBD1. Per the germline V gene, CDR1 is MRHNA and CDR2 is SNTAGT. Germline trimming cut 2 bases from V and 4 bases from J; bases unmatched to any gene: 3. There are 14 residues in the CDR3. This chain's CDR3 is CASSDRQGADTQYF. CDR3 in DNA: TGTGCCAGCAGTGACCGTCAGGGGGCAGATACGCAGTATTTT.

The rearrangement uses TRBV30 and TRBJ2-5, with D hard to call. The CDR3 runs to 11 residues. V was pared by 0 bases and J by 5 bases, with 4 bases between. CDR1 is GTSNPN, CDR2 SVGIG, per germline (reference sequence). The CDR3 DNA follows: TGTGCCTGGAGTGTAAAGGAGACCCAGTACTTC. Amino acid sequence: CAWSVKETQYF.

This clone was recorded only once. The V call is TRBV9, the J call TRBJ2-7; TRBD2 is a possible D gene (6 bases). The germline V gene encodes CDR1 SGDLS and CDR2 YYNGEE. CDR3 length equals 14 residues. Trimming cost V 2 bases and J 0 bases, with 9 bases left between them. CDR3 sequence: CASSVEGTSYEQYF. The CDR3 DNA sequence: TGTGCCAGCAGCGTGGAGGGGACCTCCTACGAGCAGTACTTC.

The rearrangement links TRBV18 to TRBJ2-5; TRBD1 matches at 9 bases. The length of the CDR3 is 14 residues. The J segment lost 7 bases and the V segment lost 6 bases, leaving 9 bases of the junction unmatched. Germline V CDR1 and CDR2: KGHSH, LQKENI. This CDR3 reads CASSLPGQGLTQYF. The DNA of the CDR3 is TGTGCCAGCTCCCTCCCGGGACAGGGTTTGACCCAGTACTTC.